This entry describes one TCR beta chain. The antigen it binds to is not known. Base qualities are not at hand, and no much larger clone is one base apart. Using the deep immunoSEQ assay, TCR CDR3 regions were amplified from genomic DNA by multiplex PCR. Extracted genomic DNA from each cell subset was distributed evenly across all wells of several immunoSEQ 96-well plates, and each plate was treated as a replicate. For sorted subsets, roughly 200 ng of genomic DNA, equivalent to around 29,000 T cell genomes, went into each replicate PCR. Purified libraries were measured with a Qubit 3.0 fluorometer, size-checked on a Bioanalyzer 2100, and measured again with the KAPA Library Quantification kit. Each immunoSEQ 96-well plate was sequenced on its own single-read 150-cycle Illumina NextSeq 550 flow cell. Turning to the authors' computational methods: Because the immunoSEQ output included only junctional sequences and no quality scores, the filtering could not be the same as the filtering used for full-length reads. Sequences were annotated with PyIR, a Python wrapper for IgBLAST v1.9, using IMGT germline references to assign V/J genes and CDR3. Reads with weak V/J assignments (E-value above 1e-6), missing CDR3, stop codons, out-of-frame junctions, or ambiguous translated residues were removed. V3J clonotypes were defined as sequences sharing the same inferred V gene, J gene, and CDR3 amino acid sequence. Percentage overlap between repertoires was calculated by dividing the number of shared unique clonotypes by the size of the smaller repertoire. Richness of each repertoire was evaluated using RTK rarefaction, the Chao1 estimator, and Recon v2.1 estimates of unobserved clonotypes. For all TCRbeta clonotypes obtained by the gDNA method from a handful of donors, generation probabilities were computed with OLGA. As stored in TCRdb, this immuneACCESS dataset retains in-frame rearrangements with V and J assigned. A fraction of the clones does not appear; measured against another copy, unresolved V genes explain less than half of the discrepancy, and the remainder lacks a known reason. V, J and clone size reflect that table, while D and trimming were determined from the DNA. Recorded for this sample are roughly 500,000 clones; approximately 94% of them occurred a single time. Around 0.066% of the sample goes to the ten largest clones.

This entry comes from a study of shared clonotypes between healthy human individuals (TCRdb year 2020). In terms of the full investigation: Three men and two women, aged 18 to 49 years, made up the cohort. Per donor, three plates each were used for CD4 naive and CD4 memory, two for CD8 naive, and one for CD8 memory. The study deeply sequenced blood TCR repertoires of several healthy adults to estimate repertoire size and the extent of clonotype sharing between individuals. Different laboratories and diverse techniques were used to prepare libraries and sequence TCR repertoires, to increase sequencing depth and limit assay-specific biases. Per donor, leukapheresis produced somewhere between about 0.85 and 8.9 billion PBMCs. Findings and caveats that apply to the study as a whole: Naive subsets generally had larger estimated clonotype richness than memory subsets did. Across a few donors, 5% to 6% of naive CD4, 3.5% of naive CD8, about 2% of memory CD4, and around 0.4% of memory CD8 clonotypes were shared. Pairwise subsampling led to the expectation that sequencing depth would affect the degree of clonotype sharing among donors. Even with the large sequencing depth, rarefaction of the sorted-subset datasets indicated that sequencing was incomplete. Sampling was restricted to blood, and TCR repertoires in tissue are likely to differ from TCR repertoires in blood. The genetic and exposure-history diversity represented was limited by the small number of donors. Compared with non-shared clonotypes, clonotypes shared by all four sorted-subset donors had higher generation probabilities.

Taken from cysteine to phenylalanine, the CDR3 has 14 residues. Here the CDR3 DNA is all that survives: 42 bases in frame from base 1. The junction carries 14 bases between V and J, which are trimmed by 6 bases and 6 bases respectively. CDR1 MNHEY and CDR2 SMNVEV were looked up in the germline V gene (reference sequence). The donors were healthy, HIV-negative adults with no recently reported acute infections or vaccinations. All donors were Caucasian adults living in Nashville, Tennessee, USA. CD4+ T cells were enriched by magnetic negative selection; naive cells were then positively selected on CD45RA, and the negative fraction formed the memory subset. Blood was collected by leukapheresis, and PBMCs were isolated by Ficoll-Histopaque density gradient centrifugation and then cryopreserved in liquid nitrogen vapor phase. Analytical flow cytometry was used to check the purity and quantity of each magnetically sorted T cell population. Each sorted fraction had its genomic DNA isolated and then quantified by UV absorbance on a Nanodrop 2000c.

The sample consisted of naive CD4+ T cells sorted from blood. The cell subset or site label of this sample denotes: CD45RA+ positively selected. The chain is made from TRBV27 and TRBJ1-4; the D gene is perhaps TRBD1, on 5 matching bases. This receptor was taken from a woman in her thirties in good health. The DNA sequence reads TGTGCCAGCAGGGGATCAGGACACTATGAAAAACTGTTTTTT. Its product reads: CASRGSGHYEKLFF.